This T cell receptor (beta chain) is from a study of cytomegalovirus exposure and HLA in healthy donors. This CDR3 spans 16 amino acids. With 60 Vbeta and 13 Jbeta primers, the PCR was carried out. Only in-frame clones appear in the TCRdb table, and some are missing; sequencing was by immunoSEQ multiplex PCR. Here the sample spans some 120,000 clones, about 85% being singletons. The rearrangement uses TRBV21-1 and TRBJ1-2; the table names TRBD1, a call not compared with the DNA. TRBV21-1 is assigned pseudogene status. This receptor was obtained from a man aged 45 to 65 in good health and CMV-seronegative. Sequenced input: PBMCs. CDR3 in amino acids: CASSPGGLPFNYGYTF. The CDR3 bases are TGTGCCAGCAGTCCAGGGGGTCTCCCGTTTAACTATGGCTACACCTTC.